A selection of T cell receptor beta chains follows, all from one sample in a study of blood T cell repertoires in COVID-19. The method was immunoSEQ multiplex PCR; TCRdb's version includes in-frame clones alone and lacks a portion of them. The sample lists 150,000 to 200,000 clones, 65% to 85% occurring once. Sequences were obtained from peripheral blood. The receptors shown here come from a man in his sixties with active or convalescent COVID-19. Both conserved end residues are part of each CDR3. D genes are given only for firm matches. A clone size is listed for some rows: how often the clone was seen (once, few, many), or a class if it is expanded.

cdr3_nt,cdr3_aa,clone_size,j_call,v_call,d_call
TGTGCCAGCAGTTTTCAGGGTGGCAATCAGCCCCAGCATTTT,CASSFQGGNQPQHF,once,TRBJ1-5,TRBV6-6,-
TGCAGCGTAAAGGACAGGGCAACTAATGAAAAACTGTTTTTT,CSVKDRATNEKLFF,-,TRBJ1-4,TRBV29-1,TRBD1
TGTGCCAGTAGTAATCTAGCGGGAGGGCGGTACGAGCAGTACTTC,CASSNLAGGRYEQYF,-,TRBJ2-7,TRBV19,TRBD2
TGCAGCGCTAAGCCAGGGATAACCGGCGACACCATATATTTT,CSAKPGITGDTIYF,-,TRBJ1-3,TRBV29-1,-
TGTGCCAGCAGGGAAGGGGGCGGTTTGAACACTGAAGCTTTCTTT,CASREGGGLNTEAFF,-,TRBJ1-1,TRBV7-9,TRBD1
TGCGCCAGCAGCCAAGGCGGCGGGAGGGCTAATTTGGGAGATACGCAGTATTTT,CASSQGGGRANLGDTQYF,-,TRBJ2-3,TRBV4-3,TRBD2
TGTGCCAGCAGCTTAGTCGCAGGGGCTGGAAACACCATATATTTT,CASSLVAGAGNTIYF,-,TRBJ1-3,TRBV7-2,-
TGTGCCAGCTCACGCACTTCAAAAGCGGAACTCTACAATGAGCAGTTCTTC,CASSRTSKAELYNEQFF,-,TRBJ2-1,TRBV18,-
TGTGCCAGCAGCTCACGCCGGGAGGCGGATACGCAGTATTTT,CASSSRREADTQYF,few,TRBJ2-3,TRBV7-3,TRBD2
TGTGCCAGCAGCTTATACGGGAGGGCGGTAACCGATGAGCAGTTCTTC,CASSLYGRAVTDEQFF,-,TRBJ2-1,TRBV7-3,TRBD2
TGTGCCAGCAGCCCCCTAGCGGGAGAAACTCGGACCCAGTACTTC,CASSPLAGETRTQYF,-,TRBJ2-5,TRBV28,TRBD2
TGTGCCAGCAGTTACGTAAGACAGATTAAAACTGGGGCCAACGTCCTGACTTTC,CASSYVRQIKTGANVLTF,-,TRBJ2-6,TRBV6-2/TRBV6-3,-
TGTGCCAGCAGCGGGAGCGGAGAAGTCTCAGATACGCAGTATTTT,CASSGSGEVSDTQYF,-,TRBJ2-3,TRBV9,-
TGTGCCAGCAGGCCCCAGGGGGCGCGGACTGAAGCTTTCTTT,CASRPQGARTEAFF,-,TRBJ1-1,TRBV7-2,TRBD1
TGTGCCAGTAGTTCGGCAGGGAACTCGGGCCAGCCCCAGCATTTT,CASSSAGNSGQPQHF,few,TRBJ1-5,TRBV19,-
TGTGCCAGCAGCCGCTCGGTAGCTTTGGAGACCCAGTACTTC,CASSRSVALETQYF,few,TRBJ2-5,TRBV6-5,-
TGCGCCAGCAGCGTAGACCAAGGGACAGGGATTAATGAAAAACTGTTTTTT,CASSVDQGTGINEKLFF,-,TRBJ1-4,TRBV5-1,TRBD1